Listed below are T cell receptor beta chains from one sample, sequenced in a study of PD-1 blockade in classical Hodgkin lymphoma. Method: immunoSEQ multiplex PCR; TCRdb's copy keeps in-frame clones and lacks some. The table shows about 26,000 clones, with roughly 62% occurring only once. This material consisted of peripheral blood mononuclear cells (PBMCs), taken before the second cycle of nivolumab. The origin of the receptors is a human donor with classical Hodgkin lymphoma. CDR3s include the opening cysteine and the closing phenylalanine or tryptophan. Each record gives: J gene, clone size, V gene, D gene, CDR3 protein, CDR3 DNA. A D gene is named only where the DNA matches it firmly. Not all rows give a size; the values are once, few, many and, for expanded clones, a class.

j_call: TRBJ1-1; clone_size: NA; v_call: TRBV6-1; d_call: NA; cdr3_aa: CAAVQGNLGNTEAFF; cdr3_nt: TGTGCCGCGGTACAGGGCAATCTAGGTAACACTGAAGCTTTCTTT
j_call: TRBJ1-2; clone_size: few; v_call: TRBV6-1; d_call: NA; cdr3_aa: CASRQNWEGSYGYTF; cdr3_nt: TGTGCCAGCAGACAGAACTGGGAGGGGTCCTATGGCTACACCTTC
j_call: TRBJ1-3; clone_size: NA; v_call: TRBV25-1; d_call: NA; cdr3_aa: CASSGTGWGNTIYF; cdr3_nt: TGTGCCAGCAGTGGAACAGGGTGGGGAAACACCATATATTTT
j_call: TRBJ1-1; clone_size: NA; v_call: TRBV7-9; d_call: NA; cdr3_aa: CASSLQRATEAFF; cdr3_nt: TGTGCCAGCAGCTTACAGAGGGCCACTGAAGCTTTCTTT
j_call: TRBJ2-7; clone_size: few; v_call: TRBV19; d_call: TRBD1; cdr3_aa: CASSIGQGDGQYF; cdr3_nt: TGTGCCAGTAGTATCGGACAGGGGGATGGGCAGTACTTC
j_call: TRBJ2-5; clone_size: NA; v_call: TRBV11-3; d_call: NA; cdr3_aa: CASSLGRGPGRETQYF; cdr3_nt: TGTGCCAGCAGCTTAGGGAGGGGGCCGGGCAGGGAGACCCAGTACTTC
j_call: TRBJ2-7; clone_size: few; v_call: TRBV19; d_call: TRBD2; cdr3_aa: CATSRGDDYEQYF; cdr3_nt: TGTGCCACTTCCCGGGGGGATGACTACGAGCAGTACTTC
j_call: TRBJ2-1; clone_size: NA; v_call: TRBV19; d_call: TRBD1; cdr3_aa: CASSIEQGAGNEQFF; cdr3_nt: TGTGCCAGTAGTATAGAACAGGGGGCCGGGAATGAGCAGTTCTTC
j_call: TRBJ1-1; clone_size: once; v_call: TRBV5-4; d_call: NA; cdr3_aa: CASSLKWGLAGNTEAFF; cdr3_nt: TGTGCCAGCAGCTTGAAGTGGGGCCTCGCGGGGAACACTGAAGCTTTCTTT
j_call: TRBJ2-7; clone_size: once; v_call: TRBV5-6; d_call: TRBD1; cdr3_aa: CASSSTGVLTYEQYF; cdr3_nt: TGTGCCAGCAGCTCCACAGGGGTCTTAACCTACGAGCAGTACTTC
j_call: TRBJ2-3; clone_size: NA; v_call: TRBV9; d_call: NA; cdr3_aa: CASSVEGGTQYF; cdr3_nt: TGTGCCAGCAGCGTAGAGGGGGGTACGCAGTATTTT